This T cell receptor beta chain is drawn from a study of blood T cell repertoires in COVID-19. Turning to the study itself: Researchers got acute and convalescent COVID-19 samples from the United States, Italy and Spain. Sample material is recorded as cDNA or gDNA derived from T cells, B-cell-depleted T cells, or PBMCs.

As originally analysed: How many nucleated cells were present was estimated from reference gene primer amplification. TCRdb keeps only in-frame clones here, not all; method: immunoSEQ multiplex PCR. V and J calls and clone size are copied from that table; D and trimming were computed from the DNA. The repertoire has about 180,000 clones, 80% to 90% of them found once; the top ten carry about 9.6%. The germline CDR1 and CDR2 sequences are MNHNY and SVGAGI (reference sequence). V lost 2 bases to trimming and J lost 4 bases, with 9 bases between them. The length of the CDR3 is 13 residues. V gene TRBV6-6 combines with J gene TRBJ2-7; D ambiguous. This clonotype was sampled from a man aged 45-65 years with active or convalescent COVID-19. Sample: peripheral blood. The CDR3 loop is CASSYIGSYEQYF. CDR3 nucleotides: TGTGCCAGCAGTTACATCGGGTCTTACGAGCAGTACTTC.